The 19 T cell receptor beta chains below come from one sample, sequenced in a study of early T cells in non-severe SARS-CoV-2 infection. One entry per CDR3 protein, called by TCRdb with MiXCR from the 5' RACE reads. The sample has about 100,000 distinct CDR3 sequences; 13% are singletons. Sequenced sample: whole blood. All receptors derive from an adult who was a healthcare worker with PCR-confirmed SARS-CoV-2 infection or an uninfected control (not recorded which).

This clonotype came up many times. The chain has TRBV6-1 and TRBJ1-1; D call uncertain. Trimming removed 2 bases at V and 8 bases at J, with 12 bases between. CDR3 size: 13 residues. Germline V gene sequence: CDR1 MNHNS, CDR2 SASEGT. CDR3 residues: CASSEWPNLEAFF. For the CDR3, the DNA is TGTGCCAGCAGTGAATGGCCGAATCTGGAAGCTTTCTTT.

The table lists this clonotype with many counts. The rearrangement uses TRBV6-2 or TRBV6-3 and TRBJ2-2; weak D call: TRBD1 (7 bases). The CDR3 is made up of 16 amino acids. Deletions cut 2 bases from V and 0 bases from J, with 10 bases between. Per the germline V gene, CDR1 is MNHEY and CDR2 is SVGEGT. DNA of the CDR3: TGTGCCAGCAGTTACCCCAGGGGGGCGAACACCGGGGAGCTGTTTTTT. Protein product: CASSYPRGANTGELFF.

The rearrangement links TRBV28 to TRBJ1-6; D might be TRBD1 (5 bases). V lost 5 bases and J lost 1, with 12 bases in between. The CDR3 totals 16 residues. Germline CDR1 is MDHEN and CDR2 is SYDVKM. CDR3 coding DNA: TGTGCCAGCAGTACAGGACGGGGATCCTATAATTCACCCCTCCACTTT. Amino acids: CASSTGRGSYNSPLHF.

This clonotype was seen repeatedly, ten times or more. This chain connects TRBV6-1 to TRBJ1-4; D is possibly TRBD1 (6 bases). Germline assignment: CDR1 MNHNS and CDR2 SASEGT. The CDR3 runs to 16 residues. Between the trimmed V and J ends, which lost 4 bases and 5 bases, there was a span of 17 bases. The CDR3 bases are TGTGCCAGCAGTGTCCTCACCGGGACACCGAATGAAAAACTGTTTTTT. Protein: CASSVLTGTPNEKLFF.

This clonotype was seen at least ten times. The J gene is TRBJ1-1, the V gene TRBV28; 8 nucleotides line up with TRBD1. This CDR3 has 14 amino acids. CDR1 MDHEN and CDR2 SYDVKM come from the germline V gene. J was trimmed by 3 bases and V by 6 bases; bases with no gene match: 6. The CDR3 DNA reads as TGTGCCAGCAGAACAGGGGGAGGGGACACTGAAGCTTTCTTT. Amino acid sequence: CASRTGGGDTEAFF.

This clonotype was recorded a few times. The chain carries TRBV4-3 and TRBJ1-1; weak D call: TRBD1 (5 bases). V was trimmed by 4 bases and J by 1 base, leaving 10 bases between them. The germline CDR1 and CDR2 sequences are LGHNA and YSLEER. This CDR3 region has 14 residues. The CDR3 coding sequence is TGCGCCAGCAGCCCGGGGCGGAGGAACACTGAAGCTTTCTTT. The encoded protein is CASSPGRRNTEAFF.

This chain uses TRBV11-2 with TRBJ1-2; possible D gene TRBD1, 5 bases. In germline, CDR1 is SGHAT, CDR2 FQNNGV. The CDR3 totals 13 residues. V dropped 1 base and J dropped 6 bases, with 9 bases sitting between them. The CDR3 DNA follows: TGTGCCAGCAGCTTAGGGACCAGGGATGGCTACACCTTC. This gives the protein CASSLGTRDGYTF.

The V call is TRBV2, the J call TRBJ2-7; no reliable D call. Germline CDR1 SNHLY, CDR2 FYNNEI. The CDR3 has 12 residues. Trimming took off 7 bases at V and 0 bases at J, with 7 bases between the two ends. The CDR3 sequence is CASNSISYEQYF. CDR3 in DNA: TGTGCCAGCAACAGTATCTCCTACGAGCAGTACTTC.

The chain joins TRBV11-2 to TRBJ2-7; D might be TRBD2 (5 bases). V was pared by 1 base and J by 2 bases, with 15 bases between. This CDR3 is built from 16 residues. Germline loops: CDR1 SGHAT, CDR2 FQNNGV. As DNA, the CDR3 is TGTGCCAGCAGCTTAGTTAATTACCGGGGAACCTACGAGCAGTACTTC. It encodes CASSLVNYRGTYEQYF.

This clonotype was observed many times. This chain links TRBV29-1 with TRBJ2-1; tentative D call: TRBD2 (6 bases). Trimming removed 3 bases from V and 1 base from J, with 13 bases in between. The CDR3 spans 15 residues. Germline V CDR1 and CDR2: SQVTM, ANQGSEA. The CDR3 DNA reads TGCAGCGTTGATCCGCGGGGTCCGTCCTACAATGAGCAGTTCTTC. It yields the protein CSVDPRGPSYNEQFF.

Many counts were recorded for this clonotype. The V call is TRBV20-1, the J call TRBJ1-2; TRBD1 aligns across 11 bases. The V segment lost 5 bases and the J segment 4 bases; nucleotides outside the gene matches: 3. CDR1 and CDR2 (germline): DFQATT, SNEGSKA (reference sequence). The CDR3 sequence is 13 residues long. The CDR3 loop is CSAGTGGTYGYTF. Written as DNA, the CDR3 is TGCAGTGCTGGGACAGGGGGGACCTATGGCTACACCTTC.

This clonotype was detected many times. The rearrangement links TRBV6-5 to TRBJ2-2; D is unresolved. The V end lost 6 bases, the J end lost 7 bases, and 15 bases lay between the germline ends. The CDR3 is 14 amino acids. Germline V gene data show CDR1 as MNHEY and CDR2 as SVGAGI. CDR3 coding DNA: TGTGCCAGCAGGACTCAGGCAGTCGGCGGGGAGCTGTTTTTT. Amino acids: CASRTQAVGGELFF.

Ten or more counts support this clonotype. V is TRBV19 and J is TRBJ1-5, with 7 nucleotides matching TRBD1. The V and J ends lost 10 bases and 0 bases, in that order; junction bases with no gene match: 15. The CDR3 length is 17 residues. Germline assignment: CDR1 LNHDA and CDR2 SQIVND (reference sequence). The CDR3 sequence is CATHLTGAVYSNQPQHF. The CDR3, as DNA: TGTGCCACCCATCTTACAGGGGCAGTTTATAGCAATCAGCCCCAGCATTTT.

This clonotype was observed a handful of times. The chain uses TRBV9 and TRBJ2-2, with TRBD2 matching over 8 bases. This CDR3 is built from 16 residues. V was clipped by 4 bases and J by 0 bases; unmatched bases: 5. Germline CDR1 is SGDLS and CDR2 is YYNGEE. The CDR3 sequence: CASSPRSGANTGELFF. For the CDR3, the DNA is TGTGCCAGCAGCCCCCGTAGCGGGGCGAACACCGGGGAGCTGTTTTTT.

This clonotype was detected many times. CDR3: CASSFRTGGPYEQYF. CDR3 DNA sequence: TGTGCCAGCAGTTTCCGGACAGGGGGCCCCTACGAGCAGTACTTC. The chain couples TRBV27 to TRBJ2-7, with TRBD1 matching over 11 bases. CDR1 is MNHEY, CDR2 SMNVEV, per germline (reference sequence). There are 15 residues in the CDR3. V lost 3 bases, J lost 2 bases, and 3 bases stayed unmatched.

The chain is built from TRBV2 and TRBJ1-1; D not certain. Trimming shortened V by 4 bases and J by 0 bases, and 9 bases separated the two germline ends. Germline assignment: CDR1 SNHLY and CDR2 FYNNEI. This CDR3 is built from 14 residues. CDR3 loop: CASSGQFMNTEAFF. For the CDR3, the DNA is TGTGCCAGCAGTGGTCAGTTTATGAACACTGAAGCTTTCTTT. Full variable domain (missing parts from reference TRBV2 and TRBJ1-1): EPEVTQTPSHQVTQMGQEVILRCVPISNHLYFYWYRQILGQKVEFLVSFYNNEISEKSEIFDDQFSVERPDGSNFTLKIRSTKLEDSAMYFCASSGQFMNTEAFFGQGTRLTVV.

This clonotype was observed a few times. The rearrangement joins TRBV28 to TRBJ2-5, with 7 positions matching TRBD1. From germline, CDR1 is MDHEN and CDR2 SYDVKM. The trim removed 6 bases at V and 5 bases at J, leaving 18 bases unmatched. The CDR3 contains 17 residues. The CDR3 loop is CASSPTPGTAPYETQYF. As DNA, the CDR3 is TGTGCCAGCAGCCCAACCCCAGGGACAGCTCCATATGAGACCCAGTACTTC.

In this sample, this clonotype turned up many times. The chain carries TRBV6-6 and TRBJ2-2, with a possible D match to TRBD2 (5 bases). V shed 6 bases and J shed 3 bases, with 20 bases lying between them. The CDR3 spans 17 residues. Germline V CDR1 and CDR2: MNHNY, SVGAGI (reference sequence). CDR3 region: CASRTRRGLRDTGELFF. The CDR3 DNA reads as TGTGCCAGCAGGACGCGGAGAGGGCTCCGTGACACCGGGGAGCTGTTTTTT.

V is TRBV7-6 and J is TRBJ2-5, with 10 bases matching TRBD2. The CDR3 loop spans 18 amino acids. The junction had 12 bases not matched to a gene; V was cut back by 5 bases and J by 0 bases. Germline V gives CDR1 SGHVS, CDR2 FNYEAQ. The CDR3 loop is CASSTSGGADLNQETQYF. Here the CDR3 DNA reads TGTGCCAGCAGCACAAGCGGGGGGGCGGATTTGAACCAAGAGACCCAGTACTTC.